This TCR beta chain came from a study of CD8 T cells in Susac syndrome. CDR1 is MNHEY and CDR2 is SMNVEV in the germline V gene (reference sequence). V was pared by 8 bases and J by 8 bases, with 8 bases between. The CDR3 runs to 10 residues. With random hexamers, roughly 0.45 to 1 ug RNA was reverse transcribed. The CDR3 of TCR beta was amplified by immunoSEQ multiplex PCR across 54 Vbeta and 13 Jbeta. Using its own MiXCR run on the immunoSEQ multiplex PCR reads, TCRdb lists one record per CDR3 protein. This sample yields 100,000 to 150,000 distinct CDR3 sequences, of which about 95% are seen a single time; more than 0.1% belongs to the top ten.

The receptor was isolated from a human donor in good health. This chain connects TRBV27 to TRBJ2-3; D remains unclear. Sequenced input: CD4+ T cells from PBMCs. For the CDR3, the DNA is TGTGCCAGCGGCAAGACTACGCAGTATTTT. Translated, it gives CASGKTTQYF.